A single sample gave rise to the 11 T cell receptor beta chains below, sequenced in a study of blood T cell repertoires in COVID-19. TCRdb's copy holds only in-frame clones and misses some; the assay was immunoSEQ multiplex PCR. The data show roughly 100,000 clones, almost 90% seen once. Sequenced sample: peripheral blood. These receptor sequences come from a human donor in a cohort sampled during active COVID-19.

This clone appeared a single time. The J gene is TRBJ1-3, the V gene TRBV13, with D possibly matching TRBD1 (6 bases). The V gene's germline CDR1 is PRHDT and CDR2 FYEKMQ (reference sequence). Trimming took off 3 bases at V and 1 base at J, with 13 bases between the two ends. The CDR3 runs 16 residues. The CDR3: CASSFSGVRSGNTIYF. The CDR3, as DNA: TGTGCCAGCAGCTTTTCAGGGGTAAGGTCTGGAAACACCATATATTTT.

The chain joins TRBV29-1 to TRBJ1-2; D possibly corresponds to TRBD1 (6 bases). Trimming took 7 bases from V and 4 from J, leaving 19 bases between them. The CDR3 is 14 amino acids. Germline V lookup: CDR1 SQVTM, CDR2 ANQGSEA. The DNA of the CDR3 is TGCAGCGCCGAGGGGGGGGCTTTGGGCTATGGCTACACCTTC. As protein: CSAEGGALGYGYTF.

The chain has TRBV14 and TRBJ1-1; 9 nucleotides line up with TRBD1. The germline V gene encodes CDR1 SGHDN and CDR2 FVKESK. The junction had 8 bases not matched to a gene; V was cut back by 5 bases and J by 1 base. CDR3 length: 16 amino acids. CDR3 region: CASSTRTGAKNTEAFF. CDR3 bases: TGTGCCAGCAGCACGCGGACAGGGGCGAAGAACACTGAAGCTTTCTTT.

This chain joins TRBV4-3 and TRBJ2-7, with D perhaps TRBD1 (7 bases). V was clipped by 2 bases and J by 5 bases, with 19 bases between them. CDR3 size: 16 residues. Germline V CDR1 and CDR2: LGHNA, YSLEER. The CDR3 here is CASSQNPGVRGDEQYF. The CDR3 DNA reads TGCGCCAGCAGCCAAAACCCGGGGGTCAGGGGGGACGAGCAGTACTTC.

The chain recombines TRBV4-1 with TRBJ2-1; tentatively, D is TRBD2 (5 bases). V was clipped by 1 base and J by 0 bases, with 10 bases between them. The germline gives CDR1 MGHRA, CDR2 YSYEKL. The CDR3 totals 16 residues. CDR3 DNA sequence: TGCGCCAGCAGCCAAGGACCAGCGGTCTCCTACAATGAGCAGTTCTTC. This translates into CASSQGPAVSYNEQFF.

This clone was counted a few times. This sequence joins TRBV3-1 (or the pseudogene TRBV3-2) and TRBJ2-2, with 16 bases lining up with TRBD2. V shed 4 bases, J shed 7 bases, and the junction held 6 bases outside the gene matches. Germline V gives CDR1 LGHDT, CDR2 YNNKEL (reference sequence). The length of the CDR3 is 17 residues. The CDR3 nucleotides are TGTGCCAGCAGCCGGGGACTAGCGGGGGGGCCTGGCGGGGAGCTGTTTTTT. Protein product: CASSRGLAGGPGGELFF.

This clone was found once. This chain connects TRBV30 to TRBJ2-3, with 8 bases identical to TRBD1. The germline gives CDR1 GTSNPN, CDR2 SVGIG (reference sequence). The CDR3 runs to 15 residues. With 2 bases clipped from V and 3 bases from J, the junction kept 7 bases outside the gene matches. Here the CDR3 reads CAWSLDRGLTDTQYF. The CDR3 nucleotides are TGTGCCTGGAGTTTAGACAGGGGATTGACAGATACGCAGTATTTT.

The chain employs TRBV24-1 and TRBJ1-4, with 8 bases fitting TRBD1. V was pared by 9 bases and J by 3 bases, with 2 bases of the junction left unmatched. The CDR3 spans 13 residues. Germline CDR1 KGHDR, CDR2 SFDVKD. DNA of the CDR3: TGTGCCACCCGGGACAGGTCTAATGAAAAACTGTTTTTT. Its translation: CATRDRSNEKLFF.

V gene TRBV28 combines with J gene TRBJ1-3; D gene ambiguous. CDR1 MDHEN and CDR2 SYDVKM come from the germline V gene. Trimming cost V 2 bases and J 10 bases, with 27 bases left between them. The length of the CDR3 is 18 residues. This CDR3 reads CASSLTVLPLTSFRTIYF. As DNA, the CDR3 is TGTGCCAGCAGTTTAACGGTACTTCCCTTAACCTCGTTCCGGACCATATATTTT. Full variable domain (remainder filled in from reference TRBV28 and TRBJ1-3): DVKVTQSSRYLVKRTGEKVFLECVQDMDHENMFWYRQDPGLGLRLIYFSYDVKMKEKGDIPEGYSVSREKKERFSLILESASTNQTSMYLCASSLTVLPLTSFRTIYFGEGSWLTVV.

The chain combines TRBV5-4 with TRBJ1-1, with a possible D match to TRBD1 (5 bases). The CDR3 contains 13 residues. Trimming took off 3 bases at V and 5 bases at J, with 11 bases between the two ends. In germline, CDR1 is SGHNT, CDR2 YYREEE (reference sequence). CDR3 coding DNA: TGTGCCAGCAGCTGGACGGGGGGGACTGAAGCTTTCTTT. This encodes CASSWTGGTEAFF.

As DNA, the CDR3 is TGTGCCAGCTCACCACGAGGTGGAGGTAACGAAAAACTGTTTTTT. Protein: CASSPRGGGNEKLFF. The gene calls are TRBV18 and TRBJ1-4; D is undetermined. Germline CDR1 KGHSH, CDR2 LQKENI. CDR3 size: 15 residues. Trimming left V 1 base short and J 8 bases short, with 14 bases between.